This section outlines one TCR beta chain sequence together with its context. With V trimmed by 7 bases and J by 4 bases, 11 bases remained unmatched. This CDR3 spans 15 amino acids. Germline V gene data show CDR1 as MDHEN and CDR2 as SYDVKM. The data belong to a study of blood T cell repertoires in COVID-19. Sequencing was performed with immunoSEQ multiplex PCR; in TCRdb, only in-frame clones are kept and a portion is missing. The table lists more than 95,000 clones, around four fifths of them singletons, with roughly 29% in the top ten. The chain is built from TRBV28 and TRBJ2-5; 8 nucleotides line up with TRBD2. This sequence originates from a man in his 60s with acute or convalescent COVID-19. Material: peripheral blood. The CDR3 reads CASNPFGAGGETQYF. CDR3 nucleotides: TGTGCCAGCAACCCTTTCGGGGCGGGAGGAGAGACCCAGTACTTC.